Listed below are T cell receptor beta chains from one sample, sequenced in a study of shared clonotypes between healthy human individuals. Data came from immunoSEQ multiplex PCR; TCRdb stores just in-frame clones and leaves some out. The table has 490,000 or so clones, around 80% seen once; the top ten hold approximately 12%. Sequenced: PBMCs. The source of these receptors is a woman aged 35 to 49 in good health. Some clones in this sample may be carry-over from other donors' samples. The CDR3 runs from the conserved cysteine through the conserved F or W. The D gene is left open where the match is weak. A row's size may be missing; if present it is once, few, many or a size class.

TRBV5-4,15,.,TRBJ2-5,.,TGTGCCAGCAGCGGCTCCCCCAACAACCAAGAGACCCAGTACTTC,CASSGSPNNQETQYF
TRBV7-9,15,.,TRBJ2-2,TRBD1,TGTGCCAGCAGCGAACAGGGGGGTAGCGCCGGGGAGCTGTTTTTT,CASSEQGGSAGELFF
TRBV5-1,16,.,TRBJ2-3,.,TGCGCCAGCAGCTTGGGGGCCCACACGGAGACAGATACGCAGTATTTT,CASSLGAHTETDTQYF
TRBV11-2,15,.,TRBJ2-7,.,TGTGCCAGCAGCTTATCCTTGGTGGGCCCCTACGAGCAGTACTTC,CASSLSLVGPYEQYF
TRBV29-1,15,once,TRBJ2-1,TRBD2,TGCAGCGTTGTTGGTGGGAGGGACCTTTACAATGAGCAGTTCTTC,CSVVGGRDLYNEQFF
TRBV29-1,16,.,TRBJ2-5,TRBD2,TGCAGCGTTGAAGAACCGGGACTAGCGCCCTGGGGGACCCAGTACTTC,CSVEEPGLAPWGTQYF
TRBV11-2,16,.,TRBJ2-2,TRBD1,TGTGCCAGCAGGAGACCGGGACAGGGTAACACCGGGGAGCTGTTTTTT,CASRRPGQGNTGELFF
TRBV27,15,.,TRBJ1-6,.,TGTGCCAGCAGTTTATCGATAAGGGGTGACTCACCCCTCCACTTT,CASSLSIRGDSPLHF
TRBV7-2,15,.,TRBJ2-7,.,TGTGCCAGCAGCTTAGATCGAGCCCGCTCCTACGAGCAGTACTTC,CASSLDRARSYEQYF
TRBV29-1,10,few,TRBJ2-3,.,TGCAGCGTTTGGACAGATACGCAGTATTTT,CSVWTDTQYF
TRBV28,16,.,TRBJ2-5,TRBD2,TGTGCCAGCCTACCGGGACTAGCGGGAGAGTGGGAGACCCAGTACTTC,CASLPGLAGEWETQYF
TRBV5-4,15,.,TRBJ2-7,TRBD2,TGTGCCAGCAGCTTGATGTCGGGAGGGCCACGGGAGCAGTACTTC,CASSLMSGGPREQYF
TRBV7-8,14,.,TRBJ2-7,.,TGTGCCAGCTCCCTTGGGGGGCTAGGCTACGAGCAGTACTTC,CASSLGGLGYEQYF
TRBV2,16,.,TRBJ2-7,TRBD1,TGTGCCAGCAGGGGAGCCGCGGGACAGGGTCGCGACGAGCAGTACTTC,CASRGAAGQGRDEQYF
TRBV7-9,12,.,TRBJ2-1,.,TGTGCCAGCAGCCCAAGAGCTAGTGAGCAGTTCTTC,CASSPRASEQFF
TRBV5-1,12,.,TRBJ1-4,.,TGCGCCAGCAGCAGATATAATGAAAAACTGTTTTTT,CASSRYNEKLFF
TRBV15,13,.,TRBJ1-1,.,TGTGCCACCAGCAGAGGCCTAGACACTGAAGCTTTCTTT,CATSRGLDTEAFF
TRBV9,15,once,TRBJ2-3,.,TGTGCCAGCAGCGAACGGGGACTGATTCTCGGTACGCAGTATTTT,CASSERGLILGTQYF
TRBV2,16,.,TRBJ2-5,TRBD2,TGTGCCAGCAGTCGAGGGACTAGCGGGCCCCAAGAGACCCAGTACTTC,CASSRGTSGPQETQYF
TRBV7-2,16,.,TRBJ2-5,.,TGTGCCAGCAGCTCCCCCTGGGGGCCACACCCAGAGACCCAGTACTTC,CASSSPWGPHPETQYF
TRBV5-6,15,.,TRBJ2-2,.,TGTGCCAGCAGCTTGGGCCGGCGGGGCACCGGGGAGCTGTTTTTT,CASSLGRRGTGELFF
TRBV28,15,.,TRBJ2-5,TRBD2,TGTGCCAGCAGTTCAGACGGGACTACACAAGAGACCCAGTACTTC,CASSSDGTTQETQYF